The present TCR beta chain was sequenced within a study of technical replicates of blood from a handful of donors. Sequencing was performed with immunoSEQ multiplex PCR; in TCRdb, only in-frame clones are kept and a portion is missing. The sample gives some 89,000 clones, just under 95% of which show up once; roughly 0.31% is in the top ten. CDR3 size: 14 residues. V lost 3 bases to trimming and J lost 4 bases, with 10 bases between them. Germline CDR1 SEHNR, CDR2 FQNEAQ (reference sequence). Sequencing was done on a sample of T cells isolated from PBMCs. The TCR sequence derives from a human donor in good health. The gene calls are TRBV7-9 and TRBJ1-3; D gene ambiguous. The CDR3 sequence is CASSLEGEGNTIYF. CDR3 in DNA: TGTGCCAGCAGCTTGGAGGGAGAAGGAAACACCATATATTTT.